This T cell receptor (beta chain) was captured by sequencing in a study of PD-1 and CTLA-4 blockade in melanoma (dated by TCRdb to about 2021). Looking at the study overall: The study compared how PD-1 blockade and CTLA-4 blockade affected the melanoma-reactive CD8 T cell response in patients with melanoma.

Its CDR3 holds 17 amino acids, cysteine through phenylalanine. Only the CDR3 part of the read is kept: 51 bases, read in frame from the first base. The germline ends are 17 bases apart after V is trimmed by 3 bases and J by 0 bases. CDR1 DFQATT and CDR2 SNEGSKA were looked up in the germline V gene (reference sequence). On this clone: It has no known antigen specificity. No base quality information exists; no much larger clone differs at one position.

Library preparation was by the immunoSEQ multiplex PCR assay. This immuneACCESS table, as held by TCRdb, lists in-frame sequences with V and J called but not all clones. Of the missing ones, under half trace to an unresolved V gene in checked studies; the others have no known cause. The sample yields approximately 33,000 clones; 75% to 95% were counted once. The biggest ten clones account for 6.5% to 9.5% of the sample. Sequences were derived from CD8+ T cells from peripheral blood, sampled from a patient given anti-PD-1 treatment. The TCR sequence derives from a human donor with melanoma. This chain is built from TRBV20-1 and TRBJ1-4; the D gene is possibly TRBD1, with 5 bases matching. The bases are TGCAGTGCTAGTCCATTAGGAGGGGATGCAACTAATGAAAAACTGTTTTTT. The encoded protein is CSASPLGGDATNEKLFF.